This TCR beta chain was sequenced during a study of cytomegalovirus exposure and HLA in healthy donors. Study-level findings and limits: A later analysis found TCR association rates differed by HLA locus, highest for DRB1 and lowest for HLA-C. In vitro, a few CMV-associated chains proved specific for CMV antigens. It was reported that the classifier diagnosed cytomegalovirus status with high specificity and sensitivity in both the original and validation cohorts. Sequencing artifact likely explains a cluster of highly shared sequence variants.

Note on this clone: Antigen unknown.

60 Vbeta and 13 Jbeta primers were used in PCR. Profiled with immunoSEQ multiplex PCR; TCRdb holds only in-frame clones, not every one. This sample's table reports about 74,000 clones. Sequenced sample: PBMCs. The sequence came from a female donor in good health and CMV-seropositive.

The CDR3 reads CASSLRGLLVGYTF. In nucleotides, the CDR3 is TGTGCCAGCAGCTTAAGGGGCCTTCTTGTGGGCTACACCTTC. The rearrangement joins TRBV7-2 to TRBJ1-2, with TRBD1 as a possible D gene (5 bases). There are 14 residues in the CDR3. Trimming removed 2 bases at V and 8 bases at J, with 15 bases between. Germline CDR1 is SGHTA and CDR2 is FQGNSA.